The T cell receptor beta chain under discussion was sequenced for a study of blood T cell repertoires in COVID-19. Study background: Collection of acute and convalescent COVID-19 samples took place in the United States, Italy and Spain. T cells, B-cell-depleted T cells, or PBMCs provided the cDNA or gDNA that served as material.

This clone was counted once. In the original workflow: Reference gene primer amplification gave estimated nucleated cell counts. Only in-frame clones appear in the TCRdb table, and some are missing; sequencing was by immunoSEQ multiplex PCR. D and trimming were read from the DNA, whereas the V and J calls and clone size are those reported in that table. The sample lists about 83,000 clones; about 88% were seen once. The germline gives CDR1 MDHEN, CDR2 SYDVKM. V was trimmed by 5 bases and J by 0 bases, leaving 19 bases between them. The CDR3 is 17 amino acids. Sequenced sample: peripheral blood. This chain joins TRBV28 and TRBJ1-1; TRBD1 is a possible D gene (6 bases). The sequence derives from a woman older than 75 with active or convalescent COVID-19. The CDR3: CASSPAPWTVMNTEAFF. The CDR3 DNA sequence: TGTGCCAGCAGTCCCGCGCCCTGGACAGTCATGAACACTGAAGCTTTCTTT.